This TCR beta chain was recorded in a study of blood T cells in healthy people across ages. Combining a sample-barcoded 5' primer with a J-beta primer mix, a second PCR ran for 7 to 11 cycles. Each CDR3 protein gets one entry after TCRdb re-called the 5' RACE reads with MiXCR. The sample carries 800,000 to 1,300,000 distinct CDR3 sequences, around 27% recorded once. Trimming removed 2 bases at V and 5 bases at J, with 10 bases between. The CDR3 is 14 amino acids. CDR1 is MNHNS and CDR2 is SASEGT in the germline V gene. This sample was shared with a second study, whose subject was T cells of mothers and their children.

The receptor's source is a girl aged 2 to 9 in good health. Sequencing input: blood. The genes are TRBV6-1 and TRBJ2-1; no reliable D call. The CDR3 DNA reads as TGTGCCAGCAGTGAATTTTTCTCGAACAATGAGCAGTTCTTC. This codes for CASSEFFSNNEQFF.